This TCR beta chain was sequenced in a study of shared clonotypes between healthy human individuals. V lost 5 bases and J 4 bases, leaving 17 bases between the germline ends. Germline-derived CDR1 and CDR2 are LNHNV and YYDKDF (reference sequence). The CDR3 spans 15 residues. TCRdb keeps only in-frame clones here, not all; method: immunoSEQ multiplex PCR. The sample lists over 850,000 clones; around three quarters were seen once. Sequenced material: memory CD4+ T cells from PBMCs. Subset: CD45RA-negative fraction. This TCR came from a man aged 18 to 35 in good health. Some clones in this sample may be carry-over from other donors' samples. The chain recombines TRBV15 with TRBJ1-1; D might be TRBD1 (6 bases). CDR3 in DNA: TGTGCCACCAGCCTTTTACAGGGTCCAGGCACTGAAGCTTTCTTT. It codes for CATSLLQGPGTEAFF. Together with reference TRBV15 and TRBJ1-1, the CDR3 gives the full variable domain: DAMVIQNPRYQVTQFGKPVTLSCSQTLNHNVMYWYQQKSSQAPKLLFHYYDKDFNNEADTPDNFQSRRPNTSFCFLDIRSPGLGDTAMYLCATSLLQGPGTEAFFGQGTRLTVV.